The 7 T cell receptor beta chains in this list originate from one sample, sequenced in a study of T cell repertoires in cytomegalovirus infection. For these TCRs, the target antigens are not known. TCRdb independently ran MiXCR on the reads; one entry per CDR3 protein. The sample lists roughly 800,000 distinct CDR3 sequences; roughly 28% were seen once. The specimen was cultured CD8+ T cells from PBMCs, collected from culture after CMV antigen stimulation. The receptor source for this set is a human donor in good health (CMV status not recorded). Some clones in this sample may be carry-over from other donors' samples.

The rearrangement joins TRBV12-3 or TRBV12-4 to TRBJ1-2; TRBD1 matches 8 bases. The CDR3 sequence is 14 residues long. V lost 5 bases to trimming and J lost 8 bases; unmatched junction nucleotides: 10. CDR3 nucleotide sequence: TGTGCCAGCAGTGAGACAGGGGCTGCGGGAGGCTACACCTTC. Its protein is CASSETGAAGGYTF.

This clonotype showed up just a few times. The gene calls are TRBV12-3 or TRBV12-4 and TRBJ2-7; the match to TRBD2 covers 11 bases. This CDR3 has 15 residues. V trimming: 4 bases; J trimming: 4 bases; junction bases outside the gene matches: 6. The CDR3 nucleotides are TGTGCCAGCAGTTCGGGTAGCGGGGGGGCTTACGAGCAGTACTTC. Translating gives CASSSGSGGAYEQYF.

This clonotype was seen a handful of times. This chain links TRBV12-3 or TRBV12-4 with TRBJ1-4, with D perhaps matching TRBD1 (5 bases). The CDR3 extends over 15 amino acids. Trimming shortened V by 7 bases and J by 5 bases, and 17 bases separated the two germline ends. CDR3 nucleotides: TGTGCCAGCAAAGACCTGGGAGGGGTGAATGAAAAACTGTTTTTT. It encodes CASKDLGGVNEKLFF.

This clonotype showed up just a few times. This rearrangement joins TRBV6-5 to TRBJ2-3; 10 bases fit TRBD2. The CDR3 covers 15 residues. The junction had 6 bases not matched to a gene; V was cut back by 5 bases and J by 4 bases. Germline V gene lookup returns CDR1 MNHEY and CDR2 SVGAGI. The CDR3 reads CASSKAGGPPDTQYF. As DNA, the CDR3 is TGTGCCAGCAGTAAAGCGGGGGGGCCCCCAGATACGCAGTATTTT.

This rearrangement joins TRBV19 to TRBJ2-7; D is possibly TRBD1 (6 bases). CDR1 LNHDA and CDR2 SQIVND come from the germline V gene (reference sequence). This CDR3 has 13 amino acids. V was clipped by 10 bases and J by 6 bases, with 19 bases between them. CDR3 residues: CATAPGTTGEQYV. Here the CDR3 DNA reads TGTGCCACCGCCCCGGGGACAACGGGCGAGCAGTACGTC.

The chain combines TRBV7-9 with TRBJ2-3, with D tentatively TRBD1 (6 bases). This CDR3 is built from 19 residues. CDR1 and CDR2 from the germline V gene are SEHNR and FQNEAQ (reference sequence). V lost 5 bases to trimming and J lost 6 bases, with 30 bases between them. The CDR3 region has the DNA TGTGCCAGCAGCCCAGGACAGATTTATAGTCTTTCCGGAGTCGATACGCAGTATTTT. Translation: CASSPGQIYSLSGVDTQYF.

The chain couples TRBV5-5 to TRBJ2-7; D possibly corresponds to TRBD1 (6 bases). CDR1 SGHKS and CDR2 YYEKEE come from the germline V gene (reference sequence). With 3 bases removed from V and 7 bases from J, the gap between germline ends came to 14 bases. The CDR3 length is 13 residues. As DNA, the CDR3 is TGTGCCAGCAGCTGGGGGACACTCTGGGAGCAGTACGTC. Protein product: CASSWGTLWEQYV.